A single sample gave rise to the 31 T cell receptor beta chains below, sequenced in a study of blood T cell repertoires in COVID-19 (dated by TCRdb to the early 2020s). Libraries were constructed by the immunoSEQ multiplex PCR assay. TCRdb obtained this table from immuneACCESS and retained in-frame rearrangements with V and J assigned. These tables miss some clones; where compared with another copy, unresolved V genes account for less than half of the shortfall, and the remainder is unexplained. The sample contains 32,000 or so clones, about 90% of them found a single time. The leading ten clones occupy over 1.5% of the sample. The sequenced sample consisted of peripheral blood. Every receptor here comes from a man in his forties or fifties with active or convalescent COVID-19.

The V and J genes are TRBV29-1 and TRBJ1-1; TRBD1 matches at 9 bases. Trimming took 7 bases from V and 5 from J; bases not matched to a gene: 5. The CDR3 extends over 12 amino acids. From germline, CDR1 is SQVTM and CDR2 ANQGSEA. This chain's CDR3 is CSAGQGSTEAFF. The CDR3 nucleotides are TGCAGCGCTGGACAGGGGAGTACTGAAGCTTTCTTT. The complete variable domain, with remaining parts taken from reference TRBV29-1 and TRBJ1-1, reads SAVISQKPSRDICQRGTSLTIQCQVDSQVTMMFWYRQQPGQSLTLIATANQGSEATYESGFVIDKFPISRPNLTFSTLTVSNMSPEDSSIYLCSAGQGSTEAFFGQGTRLTVV.

The chain uses TRBV2 and TRBJ2-1; TRBD2 aligns across 7 bases. This CDR3 has 16 amino acids. Germline trimming cut 4 bases from V and 5 bases from J; bases unmatched to any gene: 11. Germline V lookup: CDR1 SNHLY, CDR2 FYNNEI. The CDR3 DNA reads TGTGCCAGCAGTGGCAGGGCTAGCGGAGGGGACAATGAGCAGTTCTTC. Its translation is CASSGRASGGDNEQFF.

The rearrangement uses TRBV19 and TRBJ2-5; 14 bases map to TRBD2. The CDR3 runs 20 residues. Germline loops: CDR1 LNHDA, CDR2 SQIVND (reference sequence). Trimming removed 2 bases from V and 1 base from J; junction bases left unmatched: 12. CDR3 protein: CASSIRGLAGARDFQETQYF. The CDR3 nucleotides are TGTGCCAGTAGTATAAGGGGACTAGCGGGAGCCCGCGACTTCCAAGAGACCCAGTACTTC.

V usage is TRBV7-6 and J usage is TRBJ2-2; TRBD1 is a possible D gene (6 bases). The germline V gene has CDR1 SGHVS and CDR2 FNYEAQ. This CDR3 spans 15 amino acids. The ends were cut back, 0 bases at V and 6 bases at J, with 11 bases in the middle. The DNA for the CDR3 is TGTGCCAGCAGCTTAGCACAACAGGGATCCGGGGAGCTGTTTTTT. Translation: CASSLAQQGSGELFF.

This clone was observed once. The CDR3 is CASSLLVGTGEKLFF. In DNA, the CDR3 is TGTGCCAGCAGCTTGTTGGTGGGAACGGGAGAAAAACTGTTTTTT. The rearrangement joins TRBV5-6 to TRBJ1-4; no reliable D call. The CDR3 has 15 amino acids. Trimming shortened V by 1 base and J by 8 bases, and 15 bases separated the two germline ends. Germline V lookup: CDR1 SGHDT, CDR2 YYEEEE.

J is TRBJ2-1 and V is TRBV7-3; D gene unclear. Germline V gene lookup returns CDR1 SGHTA and CDR2 FQGTGA. CDR3 length equals 13 residues. Trimming shortened V by 4 bases and J by 5 bases, and 9 bases separated the two germline ends. CDR3 residues: CASSSDIDNEQFF. The CDR3 DNA sequence: TGTGCCAGCAGCTCAGACATAGACAATGAGCAGTTCTTC.

The V and J genes are TRBV19 and TRBJ2-2; 8 bases are a match to TRBD1. Losses at the gene ends were 5 bases for V and 2 bases for J; bases not matched to a gene: 10. This CDR3 is 17 amino acids long. CDR1 LNHDA and CDR2 SQIVND come from the germline V gene (reference sequence). CDR3 sequence (DNA): TGTGCCAGTAGTGTCCGGACAGGGCGCCTTAACACCGGGGAGCTGTTTTTT. It codes for CASSVRTGRLNTGELFF.

V and J are TRBV18 and TRBJ2-7; 7 bases fit TRBD1. V lost 3 bases to trimming and J lost 2 bases; unmatched junction nucleotides: 4. The CDR3 is made up of 14 amino acids. Germline values: CDR1 KGHSH, CDR2 LQKENI. The CDR3 sequence: CASSPPGQPYEQYF. CDR3 bases: TGTGCCAGCTCACCCCCGGGACAGCCCTACGAGCAGTACTTC. The whole variable domain, remainder taken from reference TRBV18 and TRBJ2-7, is NAGVMQNPRHLVRRRGQEARLRCSPMKGHSHVYWYRQLPEEGLKFMVYLQKENIIDESGMPKERFSAEFPKEGPSILRIQQVVRGDSAAYFCASSPPGQPYEQYFGPGTRLTVT.

The chain combines TRBV7-2 with TRBJ2-7; the D is unclear. Trimming stripped 1 base from V and 7 bases from J, with 8 bases between. Germline CDR1 reads SGHTA; CDR2 reads FQGNSA. The CDR3 consists of 12 residues. In DNA, the CDR3 is TGTGCCAGCAGCTTAGATCGTACAGAGCAGTACTTC. Protein product: CASSLDRTEQYF.

This chain uses TRBV18 with TRBJ1-1, with a weak D call TRBD1 (6 bases). Trimming stripped 6 bases from V and 1 base from J, with 18 bases between. Germline V gives CDR1 KGHSH, CDR2 LQKENI. The CDR3 is made up of 16 amino acids. This CDR3 is CASSGMGRTENTEAFF. For the CDR3, the DNA is TGTGCCAGCTCCGGAATGGGACGGACAGAGAACACTGAAGCTTTCTTT. Together with reference TRBV18 and TRBJ1-1, the CDR3 gives the full variable domain: NAGVMQNPRHLVRRRGQEARLRCSPMKGHSHVYWYRQLPEEGLKFMVYLQKENIIDESGMPKERFSAEFPKEGPSILRIQQVVRGDSAAYFCASSGMGRTENTEAFFGQGTRLTVV.

The chain couples TRBV6-2 or TRBV6-3 to TRBJ2-6; no reliable D call. V was trimmed by 4 bases and J by 0 bases, leaving 13 bases between them. Germline CDR1 MNHEY, CDR2 SVGEGT. This CDR3 is 17 amino acids long. CDR3 sequence (DNA): TGTGCCAGCAGTTTTTTCTTAACAATCTCTGGGGCCAACGTCCTGACTTTC. Its translation: CASSFFLTISGANVLTF.

This clone has a single count. This chain joins TRBV5-1 and TRBJ2-7, with D possibly being TRBD2 (5 bases). CDR1 SGHRS and CDR2 YFSETQ come from the germline V gene. CDR3 length: 17 amino acids. The V end was cut by 0 bases, the J end by 0 bases, with 16 bases between. CDR3 in DNA: TGCGCCAGCAGCTTGGGGCCCGCGGGTCTTAACTCCTACGAGCAGTACTTC. This encodes CASSLGPAGLNSYEQYF.

J is TRBJ2-7 and V is TRBV5-1; tentatively, D is TRBD2 (7 bases). This CDR3 region has 13 residues. The germline V gene has CDR1 SGHRS and CDR2 YFSETQ. V was trimmed by 0 bases and J by 5 bases, leaving 9 bases between them. CDR3 in amino acids: CASSLAGGHEQYF. The DNA for the CDR3 is TGCGCCAGCAGCTTGGCCGGGGGGCACGAGCAGTACTTC.

The rearrangement uses TRBV13 and TRBJ2-3; 8 bases agree with TRBD2. Germline V gene lookup returns CDR1 PRHDT and CDR2 FYEKMQ (reference sequence). The trim removed 5 bases at V and 0 bases at J, leaving 7 bases unmatched. The CDR3 is 16 residues long. The CDR3 reads CASSISGTKSTDTQYF. Written as DNA, the CDR3 is TGTGCCAGCAGCATTAGCGGGACAAAGAGCACAGATACGCAGTATTTT.

The chain couples TRBV5-1 to TRBJ2-5; 14 bases match TRBD2. Germline values: CDR1 SGHRS, CDR2 YFSETQ. This CDR3 has 15 amino acids. V shed 3 bases, J shed 3 bases, and the junction held 1 base outside the gene matches. CDR3 DNA: TGCGCCAGCAGCTGGGGACTAGCGGGAGAAGAGACCCAGTACTTC. This translates into CASSWGLAGEETQYF.

V and J are TRBV25-1 and TRBJ1-1; D gene ambiguous. The germline V gene encodes CDR1 MGHDK and CDR2 SYGVNS. The CDR3 runs 14 residues. Trimming removed 5 bases from V and 6 bases from J, with 16 bases in between. The CDR3 sequence: CASSPPAGGSEAFF. CDR3 coding DNA: TGTGCCAGCAGTCCCCCCGCCGGCGGCTCTGAAGCTTTCTTT.

The DNA for the CDR3 is TGTGCCAGTAGTAGAACGACAGGTTCAGGTGAAAAACTGTTTTTT. Protein product: CASSRTTGSGEKLFF. The chain recombines TRBV19 with TRBJ1-4; D perhaps matches TRBD1 (6 bases). This CDR3 contains 15 residues. CDR1 is LNHDA, CDR2 SQIVND, per germline (reference sequence). V was trimmed by 4 bases and J by 7 bases, leaving 16 bases between them.

The CDR3 protein is CASSLGLNEQYF. CDR3 in DNA: TGTGCCAGCAGCCTGGGGCTAAACGAGCAGTACTTC. The V and J genes are TRBV7-2 and TRBJ2-7; weak D call: TRBD1 (5 bases). Trimming shortened V by 5 bases and J by 5 bases, and 10 bases separated the two germline ends. This CDR3 has 12 amino acids. The germline V gene has CDR1 SGHTA and CDR2 FQGNSA.

V and J are TRBV10-3 and TRBJ1-2, with TRBD1 identical over 10 bases. The length of the CDR3 is 14 residues. Germline loops: CDR1 ENHRY, CDR2 SYGVKD. Trimming took 8 bases from V and 10 from J; bases not matched to a gene: 13. The CDR3 DNA reads as TGTGCCATCGAGAAAGGACAGGGGGTCGATCCCTACACCTTC. It codes for CAIEKGQGVDPYTF.

This clone showed up just once. The chain employs TRBV7-2 and TRBJ1-2; TRBD1 aligns across 9 bases. CDR1 and CDR2 from the germline V gene are SGHTA and FQGNSA. The trim removed 4 bases at V and 7 bases at J, leaving 4 bases unmatched. This CDR3 contains 13 residues. In nucleotides, the CDR3 is TGTGCCAGCAGCTACGGGACAGGGAGTGGCTACACCTTC. It specifies CASSYGTGSGYTF.

The V gene is TRBV3-1 (or the pseudogene TRBV3-2), the J gene TRBJ2-3, with 7 bases that match TRBD2. The germline V gene encodes CDR1 LGHDT and CDR2 YNNKEL (reference sequence). CDR3 length: 14 residues. The J segment lost 5 bases and the V segment lost 4 bases, leaving 6 bases of the junction unmatched. CDR3 in amino acids: CASSLGLIGDTQYF. Here the CDR3 DNA reads TGTGCCAGCAGCCTGGGACTAATTGGAGATACGCAGTATTTT.

This clone was detected once. This chain links TRBV5-1 with TRBJ2-3; 8 nucleotides agree with TRBD1. CDR1 SGHRS and CDR2 YFSETQ come from the germline V gene. The CDR3 runs to 15 residues. Losses at the gene ends were 0 bases for V and 2 bases for J; bases not matched to a gene: 2. CDR3 loop: CASSLVRGLTDTQYF. Here the CDR3 DNA reads TGCGCCAGCAGCTTGGTCAGGGGGCTCACAGATACGCAGTATTTT.

The chain has TRBV7-3 and TRBJ2-7, with 7 positions matching TRBD1. This CDR3 is built from 15 residues. The germline gives CDR1 SGHTA, CDR2 FQGTGA. Trimming cost V 0 bases and J 4 bases; bases outside gene matches: 6. CDR3 protein: CASSLTSDRDYEQYF. CDR3 bases: TGTGCCAGCAGCTTAACCTCTGACAGGGATTACGAGCAGTACTTC.

This chain uses TRBV28 with TRBJ2-6, with D unclear. Germline CDR1 MDHEN, CDR2 SYDVKM. Trimming removed 5 bases from V and 4 bases from J, with 9 bases in between. The CDR3 is 14 amino acids. The CDR3 DNA reads as TGTGCCAGCAGTCCCTACCTCGGGGCCAACGTCCTGACTTTC. Translated, it gives CASSPYLGANVLTF.

The chain employs TRBV7-8 and TRBJ1-5, with 7 bases fitting TRBD1. The germline V gene encodes CDR1 SGHVS and CDR2 FQNEAQ. The CDR3 is made up of 13 amino acids. V lost 6 bases, J lost 7 bases, and 6 bases stayed unmatched. CDR3 residues: CASSIDRDQPQHF. CDR3 DNA: TGTGCCAGCAGTATTGACAGGGACCAGCCCCAGCATTTT. The full variable domain, in which reference TRBV7-8 and TRBJ1-5 provide the parts outside the CDR3, is GAGVSQSPRYKVAKRGQDVALRCDPISGHVSLFWYQQALGQGPEFLTYFQNEAQLDKSGLPSDRFFAERPEGSVSTLKIQRTQQEDSAVYLCASSIDRDQPQHFGDGTRLSIL.

This clone has only a few counts. This sequence joins TRBV5-6 and TRBJ1-2; no firm D call. In germline, CDR1 is SGHDT, CDR2 YYEEEE. The CDR3 extends over 13 amino acids. V lost 2 bases, J lost 3 bases, and 8 bases lay in between. CDR3 coding DNA: TGTGCCAGCAGCTTAAAATTAGACTATGGCTACACCTTC. It is translated as CASSLKLDYGYTF.

The chain has TRBV4-3 and TRBJ1-3; D is perhaps TRBD1 (5 bases). The CDR3 totals 14 residues. Germline CDR1 reads LGHNA; CDR2 reads YSLEER. The V end was cut by 3 bases, the J end by 4 bases, with 10 bases between. DNA of the CDR3: TGCGCCAGCAGCCAGGGGCAGGGAGGAAACACCATATATTTT. This codes for CASSQGQGGNTIYF.

This rearrangement joins TRBV10-2 to TRBJ1-3; D is unclear. The V end was cut by 6 bases, the J end by 4 bases, with 10 bases between. CDR1 WSHSY and CDR2 SAAADI come from the germline V gene. This CDR3 is 13 amino acids long. The CDR3 DNA reads TGCGCCAGCAGGTCCGTCGGGGGAAACACCATATATTTT. It yields the protein CASRSVGGNTIYF.

The chain links TRBV9 to TRBJ2-2; perhaps TRBD1 as D (6 bases). Trimming removed 3 bases at V and 4 bases at J, with 16 bases between. This CDR3 region has 16 residues. CDR1 and CDR2 from the germline V gene are SGDLS and YYNGEE. CDR3 amino acids: CASSAGTLLGTGELFF. The CDR3 DNA reads TGTGCCAGCAGCGCCGGGACACTTCTAGGCACCGGGGAGCTGTTTTTT.

The chain employs TRBV28 and TRBJ1-2, with a possible D match to TRBD1 (5 bases). Germline V gives CDR1 MDHEN, CDR2 SYDVKM. The CDR3 spans 16 residues. Between the trimmed V and J ends, which lost 5 bases and 8 bases, there was a span of 24 bases. The CDR3 loop reads CASSPLLGGVKRGYTF. The CDR3 region has the DNA TGTGCCAGCAGTCCCCTCCTCGGGGGGGTAAAGAGGGGCTACACCTTC.

This rearrangement joins TRBV28 to TRBJ2-3, with TRBD1 matching over 7 bases. The germline CDR1 and CDR2 sequences are MDHEN and SYDVKM. Trimming cost V 5 bases and J 0 bases; bases outside gene matches: 11. This CDR3 is built from 17 residues. DNA of the CDR3: TGTGCCAGCAGTCCCATGGACAGGTGGAAAAGCACAGATACGCAGTATTTT. Translated, it gives CASSPMDRWKSTDTQYF.